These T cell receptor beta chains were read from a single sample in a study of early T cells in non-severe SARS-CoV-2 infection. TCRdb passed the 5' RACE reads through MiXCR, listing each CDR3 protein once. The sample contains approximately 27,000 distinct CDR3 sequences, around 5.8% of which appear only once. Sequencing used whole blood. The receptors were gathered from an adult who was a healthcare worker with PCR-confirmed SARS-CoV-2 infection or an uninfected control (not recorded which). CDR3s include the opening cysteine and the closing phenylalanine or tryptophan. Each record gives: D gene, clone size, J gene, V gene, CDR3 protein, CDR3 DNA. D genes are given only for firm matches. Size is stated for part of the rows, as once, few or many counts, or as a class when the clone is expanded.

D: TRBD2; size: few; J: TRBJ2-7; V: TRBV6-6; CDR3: CASRLGGGSYEQYF; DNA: TGTGCCAGCCGCTTGGGCGGGGGCTCCTACGAGCAGTACTTC
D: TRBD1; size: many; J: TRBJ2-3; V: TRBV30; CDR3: CAWSGTGRADTQYF; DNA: TGTGCCTGGAGCGGGACAGGCCGGGCAGATACGCAGTATTTT
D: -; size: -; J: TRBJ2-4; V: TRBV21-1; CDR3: CASSSFRDRANIQYF; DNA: TGTGCCAGCAGTAGTTTCCGGGACAGGGCGAACATTCAGTACTTC
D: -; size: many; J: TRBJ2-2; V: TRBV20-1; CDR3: CSASLENTGELFF; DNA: TGCAGTGCTAGCCTAGAGAACACCGGGGAGCTGTTTTTT
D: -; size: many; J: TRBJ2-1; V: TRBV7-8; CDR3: CASTEAGVSYNEQFF; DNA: TGTGCCAGCACCGAAGCGGGCGTATCCTACAATGAGCAGTTCTTC
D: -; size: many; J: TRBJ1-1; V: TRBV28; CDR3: CASEMGPMNTEAFF; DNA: TGTGCCAGTGAAATGGGGCCCATGAACACTGAAGCTTTCTTT
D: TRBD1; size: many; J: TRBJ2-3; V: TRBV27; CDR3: CASSPLQTGALTDTQYF; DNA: TGTGCCAGCAGCCCTCTGCAAACAGGGGCCCTGACAGATACGCAGTATTTT
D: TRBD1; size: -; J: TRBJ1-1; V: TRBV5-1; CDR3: CASSLGQGKGTEAFF; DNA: TGCGCCAGCAGCCTCGGACAGGGCAAGGGCACTGAAGCTTTCTTT
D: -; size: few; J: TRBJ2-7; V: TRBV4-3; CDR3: CASSQEGRGRNYEQYF; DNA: TGCGCCAGCAGCCAAGAAGGACGAGGACGGAACTACGAGCAGTACTTC
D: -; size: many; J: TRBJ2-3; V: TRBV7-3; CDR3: CASSLFGATDTQYF; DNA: TGTGCCAGCAGCTTATTTGGGGCCACAGATACGCAGTATTTT
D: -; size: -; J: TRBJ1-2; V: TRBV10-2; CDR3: CASSELASRGYTF; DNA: TGCGCCAGCAGTGAGTTGGCGTCCCGTGGCTACACCTTC
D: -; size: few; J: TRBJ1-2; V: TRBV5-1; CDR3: CASSSGHPLYGYTF; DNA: TGCGCCAGCAGCAGTGGACACCCACTCTATGGCTACACCTTC
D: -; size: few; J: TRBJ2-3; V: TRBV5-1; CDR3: CASSPVGTDTQYF; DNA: TGCGCCAGCAGCCCAGTTGGCACAGATACGCAGTATTTT
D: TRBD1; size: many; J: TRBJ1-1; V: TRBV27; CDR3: CASSLSAPDRAEAFF; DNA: TGTGCCAGCAGTTTATCGGCCCCGGACAGGGCCGAAGCTTTCTTT
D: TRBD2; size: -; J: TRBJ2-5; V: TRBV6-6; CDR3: CASLRGGAETQYF; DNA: TGTGCTTCCCTTCGGGGGGGAGCGGAGACCCAGTACTTC
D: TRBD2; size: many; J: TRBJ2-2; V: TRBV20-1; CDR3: CSARDIRAGGTGELFF; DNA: TGCAGTGCTAGAGATATTCGAGCGGGGGGGACCGGGGAGCTGTTTTTT
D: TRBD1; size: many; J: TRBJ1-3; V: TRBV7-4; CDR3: CASSPRTGLSGNTIYF; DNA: TGTGCCAGCAGCCCCCGGACAGGCCTCTCTGGAAACACCATATATTTT
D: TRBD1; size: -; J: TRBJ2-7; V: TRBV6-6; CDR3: CASSDRGHEQYF; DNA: TGTGCCAGCAGCGACAGGGGCCACGAGCAGTACTTC
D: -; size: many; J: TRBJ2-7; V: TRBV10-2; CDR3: CASIPGLRSYEQYF; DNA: TGCGCCAGCATCCCCGGACTGAGATCCTACGAGCAGTACTTC
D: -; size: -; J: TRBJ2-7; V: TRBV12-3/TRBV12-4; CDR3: CASSGTEAYEQYF; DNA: TGTGCCAGCAGTGGGACTGAAGCCTACGAGCAGTACTTC
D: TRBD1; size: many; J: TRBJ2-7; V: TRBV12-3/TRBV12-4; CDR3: CASSYRGGEQYF; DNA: TGTGCCAGCAGTTACAGGGGTGGCGAGCAGTACTTC
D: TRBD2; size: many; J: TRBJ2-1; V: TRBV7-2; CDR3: CASSFLTGLAGYNEQFF; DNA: TGTGCCAGCAGCTTCCTGACGGGACTAGCGGGGTACAATGAGCAGTTCTTC